This T cell receptor (beta chain) is from a study of T cells in Graves' hyperthyroidism and ophthalmopathy (dated by TCRdb to about 2019). Study-wide context: Peripheral blood was sampled at the time of initial diagnosis, prior to any treatment. A discovery cohort of roughly 96 patients, about 44 with Graves' ophthalmopathy and under 60 with stable Graves' hyperthyroidism, was used to find distinguishing TCR V-J signatures. An independent validation cohort of under 20 hyperthyroidism patients and about 16 patients who later progressed to ophthalmopathy tested prospective prediction of ophthalmopathy. For training and testing, the 100 or so patients in the discovery cohort were randomly divided in a 7:3 ratio. In more than five Graves' hyperthyroidism patients, the study also compared T-cell repertoires from thyroid tissue with T-cell repertoires from blood. Following sampling, methimazole starting at 30 mg daily was given to hyperthyroidism patients, and high-dose intravenous methylprednisolone was given to ophthalmopathy patients. The paper describes TCR Vbeta CDR3 sequencing of about 140 peripheral blood samples, made up of 43 ophthalmopathy patients, roughly 75 hyperthyroidism patients and around 17 progressor patients. What the work shows at the level of the full study, not this receptor alone: In cross-validation, a model built on a 13 V-J signature told ophthalmopathy apart from stable hyperthyroidism with approximately 90% sensitivity and approximately 81% specificity, and in testing the same model reached 80%/75%. Most expanded thyroid clonotypes (frequency above 0.001) were also detected in blood, suggesting blood repertoires may reflect thyroid immune responses. No statistical method was used to set the sample size in advance, and investigators knew the group allocation. In validation, the model predicted progression to ophthalmopathy a median of 6.5 months before onset, with approximately 68% sensitivity and roughly 73% specificity.

Hyperthyroidism patients were newly diagnosed, with disease duration under 2 months, and aged 18 to 65 years. Exclusion was applied to patients with uncontrolled infections, other autoimmune diseases, pregnancy or lactation. Diagnoses were based on clinical symptoms, serum thyroxine and TRAb, thyroid ultrasound and orbital computed tomography. Blood from progressor patients was collected at the time of first diagnosis with hyperthyroidism, before any ophthalmopathy symptoms had appeared. PBMCs were separated from roughly 10 ml of fresh peripheral blood using Ficoll-Paque density gradient centrifugation. Progressor patients were defined as those initially diagnosed with Graves' hyperthyroidism in whom ophthalmopathy developed during follow-up. Total RNA was extracted using Trizol reagent, and RNA quality was assessed on an Agilent 2100 Bioanalyzer. The TCR beta CDR3 regions were amplified from RNA transcripts. A first-round RT-PCR of the TCR CDR3 used the HTBI primer set with the Qiagen OneStep RT-PCR kit. The libraries were constructed in a second round of multiplex PCR and then size-selected and purified. The libraries were sequenced on an Illumina HiSeq2000 using paired-end 100 bp reads. On the study's bioinformatics: SOAPnuke was used to process the raw data, throwing out any read that contained adapters or uncalled bases, had a mean Phred below 15, or lacked an exact constant-primer or identifier match. COPE v1.2.5 was used to merge the high-quality paired reads, and each unique nucleotide sequence was defined as a clonotype. Clonotypes were aligned to IMGT TRBV, TRBD and TRBJ reference segments using MiTCR v1.1. Only V-J combinations with frequency above 0.0001, covering about 99% of repertoires, were analysed. The TCS score was defined as F50 (clonal expansion) divided by E x V (chaos), with BLOSUM62-based TCRdist calculated between CDR3 peptides within each V-J. Welch's t-statistics and random forest reduced 500 to 650 V-J features to 13, which were used in a naive Bayes classifier (R e1071). The public reads were quality trimmed at Q25 with fastp and then assembled into clones with MiXCR by TCRdb, keeping productive beta chains. All rows with the same CDR3 protein become a single entry with the most common DNA and genes. These V and J calls are TCRdb output, not the study's own analysis. The sample records under 350,000 distinct CDR3 sequences, around 25% of which are singletons. The ten largest clones add up to approximately 30% of the sample.

This clonotype showed up many times. Its binding antigen is unknown. Base qualities are missing; no much larger clone stands one base away. The CDR3 covers 14 residues, taking in both the cysteine and the phenylalanine. CDR3 DNA is the only sequence kept; it has 42 bases, read in frame from the first base. The germline V gene specifies LGHNA as CDR1 and YNFKEQ as CDR2. The V and J ends are trimmed by 1 base and 1 base, leaving 4 bases between them. The sequence was obtained from a man aged 40-55 years with Graves' hyperthyroidism that later progressed to Graves' ophthalmopathy. The sample taken for sequencing was blood. Recombination joined TRBV4-2 with TRBJ2-2, with the identity of the D gene unclear. The sequenced DNA: TGTGCCAGCAGCCAAGTCAGGAACACCGGGGAGCTGTTTTTT. It translates as CASSQVRNTGELFF.